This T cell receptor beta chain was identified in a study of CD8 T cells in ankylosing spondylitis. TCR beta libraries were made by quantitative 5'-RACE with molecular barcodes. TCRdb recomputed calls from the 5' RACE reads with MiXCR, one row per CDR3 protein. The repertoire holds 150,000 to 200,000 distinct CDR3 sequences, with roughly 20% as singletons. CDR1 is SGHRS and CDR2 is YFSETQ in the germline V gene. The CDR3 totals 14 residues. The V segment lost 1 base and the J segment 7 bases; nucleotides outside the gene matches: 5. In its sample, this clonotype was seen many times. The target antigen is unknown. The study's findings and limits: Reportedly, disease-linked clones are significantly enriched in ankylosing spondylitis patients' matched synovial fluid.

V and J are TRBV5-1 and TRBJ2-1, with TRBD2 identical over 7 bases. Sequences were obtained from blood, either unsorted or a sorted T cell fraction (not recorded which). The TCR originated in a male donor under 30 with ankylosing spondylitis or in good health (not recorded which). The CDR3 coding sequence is TGCGCCAGCAGCTTGAAGAACGGGGGGAATGAGCAGTTCTTC. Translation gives CASSLKNGGNEQFF.